A single T cell receptor beta chain is shown here with its context. What it binds is unknown. The patients with Susac syndrome satisfied recently defined diagnostic criteria for either definite or probable disease. FACS enriched CD8+ TEMRA cells, while bulk CD8+ and CD4+ were negatively isolated. This entry comes from a study of CD8 T cells in Susac syndrome. Study as a whole: Blood was drawn from patients with Susac syndrome. At that point, they were therapy-naive, on corticosteroids, or on intravenous immunoglobulin alone. Study conclusions and caveats: Susac-specific public clones were found in both the total CD8+ and the CD8+ TEMRA repertoires, with around 17 in the former and about five in the latter.

An input of about 0.5 to 1 ug of RNA was subjected to reverse transcription using random hexamers. In TCRdb, the immunoSEQ multiplex PCR reads were re-called with MiXCR into one record per CDR3 protein. The data hold about 130,000 distinct CDR3 sequences, with just under 95% observed a single time. The source material was CD8+ T cells from PBMCs. The TCR sequence derives from a human donor with Susac syndrome.

The CDR3 coding sequence is TGTGCCAGCAGCCCCGGACAGGTCCCCTACGAGCAGTACTTC. This sequence encodes CASSPGQVPYEQYF. V is TRBV5-6 and J is TRBJ2-7, with 7 bases identical to TRBD1. CDR3 length equals 14 residues. Germline V CDR1 and CDR2: SGHDT, YYEEEE. Trimming cost V 4 bases and J 2 bases; bases outside gene matches: 6.